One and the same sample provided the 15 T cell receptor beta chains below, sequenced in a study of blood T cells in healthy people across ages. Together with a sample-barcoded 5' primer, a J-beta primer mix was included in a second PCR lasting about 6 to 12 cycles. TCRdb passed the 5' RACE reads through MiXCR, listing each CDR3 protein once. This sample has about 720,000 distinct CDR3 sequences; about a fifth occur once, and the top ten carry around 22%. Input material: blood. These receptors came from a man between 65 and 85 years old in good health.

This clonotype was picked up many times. The CDR3 DNA follows: TGTGCCAGCAGTGAATCACTAGTTGAGACCCAGTACTTC. Translation gives CASSESLVETQYF. This chain connects TRBV2 to TRBJ2-5; TRBD2 is a possible D gene (5 bases). The germline CDR1 and CDR2 sequences are SNHLY and FYNNEI. V gave up 2 bases and J gave up 5 bases, with 9 bases separating them. This CDR3 comprises 13 residues.

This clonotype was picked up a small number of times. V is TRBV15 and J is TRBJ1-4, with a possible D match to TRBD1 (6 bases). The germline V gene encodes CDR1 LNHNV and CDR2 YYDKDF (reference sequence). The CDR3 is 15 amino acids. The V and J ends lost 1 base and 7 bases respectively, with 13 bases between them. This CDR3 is CATSRASGEGEKLFF. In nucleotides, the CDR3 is TGTGCCACCAGCAGAGCTTCAGGGGAAGGTGAAAAACTGTTTTTT.

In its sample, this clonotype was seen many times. The CDR3 nucleotides are TGTGCCAGCAGCCGGGGGGACAATCAGCCCCAGCATTTT. As protein: CASSRGDNQPQHF. V and J are TRBV3-1 and TRBJ1-5; D might be TRBD1 (5 bases). V lost 4 bases and J lost 3, with 7 bases in between. Germline values: CDR1 LGHDT, CDR2 YNNKEL (reference sequence). This CDR3 is 13 amino acids long.

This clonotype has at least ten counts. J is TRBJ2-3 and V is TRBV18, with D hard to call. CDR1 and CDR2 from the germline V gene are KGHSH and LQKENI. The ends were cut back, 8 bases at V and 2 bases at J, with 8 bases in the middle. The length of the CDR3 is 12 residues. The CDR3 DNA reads TGTGCCAGCAGCCCCCCCACAGATACGCAGTATTTT. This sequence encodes CASSPPTDTQYF.

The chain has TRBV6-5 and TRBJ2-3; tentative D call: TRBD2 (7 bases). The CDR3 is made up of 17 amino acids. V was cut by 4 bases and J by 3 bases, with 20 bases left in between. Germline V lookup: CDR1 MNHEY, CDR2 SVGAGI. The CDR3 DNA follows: TGTGCCAGCAGTTTCGACGGGGGGCTCGGTTCGACAGATACGCAGTATTTT. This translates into CASSFDGGLGSTDTQYF.

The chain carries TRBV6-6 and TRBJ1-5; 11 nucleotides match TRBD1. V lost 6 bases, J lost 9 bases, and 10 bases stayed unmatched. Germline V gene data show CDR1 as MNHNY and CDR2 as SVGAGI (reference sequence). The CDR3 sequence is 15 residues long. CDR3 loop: CASSRAGQGALPQHF. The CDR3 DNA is TGTGCCAGCAGCAGAGCCGGACAGGGGGCCCTGCCCCAGCATTTT.

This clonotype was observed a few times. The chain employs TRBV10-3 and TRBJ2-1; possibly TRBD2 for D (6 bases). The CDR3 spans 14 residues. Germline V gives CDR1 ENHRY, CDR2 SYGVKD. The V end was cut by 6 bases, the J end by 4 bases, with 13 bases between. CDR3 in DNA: TGTGCCATCAGGGATGGCGGGGAATACAATGAGCAGTTCTTC. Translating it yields CAIRDGGEYNEQFF.

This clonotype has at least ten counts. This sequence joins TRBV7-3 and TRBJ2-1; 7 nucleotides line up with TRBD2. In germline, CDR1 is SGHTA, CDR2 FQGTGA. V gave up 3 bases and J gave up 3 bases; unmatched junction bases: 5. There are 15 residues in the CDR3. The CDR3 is CASSLSGINYNEQFF. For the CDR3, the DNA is TGTGCCAGCAGCTTGAGCGGGATAAACTACAATGAGCAGTTCTTC.

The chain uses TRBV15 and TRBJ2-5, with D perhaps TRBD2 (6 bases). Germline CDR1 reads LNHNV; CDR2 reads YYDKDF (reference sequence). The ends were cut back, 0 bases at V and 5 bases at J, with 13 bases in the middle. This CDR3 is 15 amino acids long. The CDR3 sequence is CATSRDTGEWETQYF. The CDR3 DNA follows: TGTGCCACCAGCAGAGATACGGGGGAGTGGGAGACCCAGTACTTC.

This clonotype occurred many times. CDR3 in amino acids: CASSLGTTNEKLFF. CDR3 coding DNA: TGTGCCAGCAGCTTAGGCACAACTAATGAAAAACTGTTTTTT. The V gene is TRBV7-9, the J gene TRBJ1-4; D is uncertain. Trimming removed 1 base from V and 0 bases from J, with 3 bases in between. CDR3 length equals 14 residues. The germline V gene encodes CDR1 SEHNR and CDR2 FQNEAQ (reference sequence).

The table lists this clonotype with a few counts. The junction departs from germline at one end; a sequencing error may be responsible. Here the CDR3 DNA reads TGTGCCGGCAGTTACTCCCGGTGGCTCAACACCGGGGAGCTGTTTTTT. Its translation: CAGSYSRWLNTGELFF. The rearrangement uses TRBV6-5 and TRBJ2-2; D is unresolved. Germline V gene sequence: CDR1 MNHEY, CDR2 SVGAGI. The CDR3 runs to 16 residues.

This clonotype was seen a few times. DNA of the CDR3: TGTGCCAGCAGTATACGGGAACTAATCAATGAGCAGTTCTTC. This translates into CASSIRELINEQFF. This chain links TRBV12-3 or TRBV12-4 with TRBJ2-1, with D maybe TRBD2 (5 bases). The CDR3 runs 14 residues. Deletions cut 5 bases from V and 6 bases from J, with 14 bases between.

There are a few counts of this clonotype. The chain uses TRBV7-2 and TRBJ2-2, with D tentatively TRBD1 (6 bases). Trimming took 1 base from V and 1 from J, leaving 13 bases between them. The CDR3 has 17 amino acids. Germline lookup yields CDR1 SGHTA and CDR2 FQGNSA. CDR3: CASSLDRAWGNTGELFF. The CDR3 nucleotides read TGTGCCAGCAGCTTAGACAGGGCGTGGGGGAACACCGGGGAGCTGTTTTTT.

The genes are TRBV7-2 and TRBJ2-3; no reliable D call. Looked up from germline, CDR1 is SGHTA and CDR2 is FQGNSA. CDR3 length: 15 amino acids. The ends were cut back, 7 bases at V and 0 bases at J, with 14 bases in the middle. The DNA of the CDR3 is TGTGCCAGCACTCTGGGGTTCCCTAGCACAGATACGCAGTATTTT. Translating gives CASTLGFPSTDTQYF.

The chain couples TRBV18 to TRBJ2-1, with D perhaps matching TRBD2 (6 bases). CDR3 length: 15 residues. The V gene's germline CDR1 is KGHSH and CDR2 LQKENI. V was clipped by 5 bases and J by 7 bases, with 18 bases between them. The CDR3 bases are TGTGCCAGCTCATCTCTGGGTCGGGGGACGAATGAGCAGTTCTTC. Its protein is CASSSLGRGTNEQFF. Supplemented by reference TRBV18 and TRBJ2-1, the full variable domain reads NAGVMQNPRHLVRRRGQEARLRCSPMKGHSHVYWYRQLPEEGLKFMVYLQKENIIDESGMPKERFSAEFPKEGPSILRIQQVVRGDSAAYFCASSSLGRGTNEQFFGPGTRLTVL.